The entry that follows covers one T cell receptor (beta chain) sequence. This clone is categorized as large (0.1 to 1%). Its cognate antigen has yet to be identified. No base quality values were provided; no much bigger clone lies one nucleotide off. CDR1 and CDR2 (MDHEN, SYDVKM) derive from the germline V gene. V lost 5 bases and J lost 3 bases; the stretch between them is 11 bases long. The CDR3, cysteine through phenylalanine, is 13 amino acids long. Only the CDR3 DNA stays, 39 bases, in frame from base 1. This sample stems from a study of T cells in localized non-small cell lung cancer (TCRdb year 2020). Concerning the study at large: The study analyzed T cell repertoires of hundreds of early-stage NSCLC patients, comparing tumors and uninvolved tumor-adjacent lungs. The cohort consisted of roughly 240 treatment-naive NSCLC patients whose localized lung tumors had been resected. A mean age of approximately 66 years was recorded for the NSCLC patients, of whom around 140 were male and about a hundred were female. The research as a whole found: A median of about 55 of the top 100 tumor clones were detected in paired uninvolved adjacent lung, and about 29 of these tumor clones were also found among the top 100 clones of the paired uninvolved adjacent lung. Because the study design was exploratory, TCR variables were selected using unadjusted p-values without false-discovery rate correction. Because multi-region sequencing of the tumors was not done, intratumor heterogeneity could not be ruled out. Higher T cell density in blood was associated with longer overall survival, whereas higher clonality in adjacent lung was associated with shorter survival. Uninvolved tumor-adjacent lung showed the highest T cell clonality, higher than tumor, which suggests more focused antigenic responses in the adjacent lung.

TCR beta CDR3 regions were sequenced from DNA using the immunoSEQ Assay. The study's processing was this. T cell density was computed as TCR beta template counts normalized to usable DNA estimated by amplifying housekeeping genes. Richness was estimated using the preseqR package, with extrapolation to 400,000 templates for PBMC samples and to 120,000 templates for tissue samples. Clonality was defined by subtracting Pielou's evenness from one. Tissue-enriched TCRs were identified by differential abundance testing using productive amino-acid clonotypes, minimum total count 5 and alpha 0.1. The Jaccard Index and the Morisita Overlap Index were used to quantify repertoire overlap between compartments. GLIPH grouped TCR beta CDR3s together with public tetramer-defined viral CDR3s, and a viral motif had to include at least three viral sequences and show V-gene enrichment. Held by TCRdb, this immuneACCESS table contains in-frame sequences only and omits some clones. Under half of the omission traces to an unresolved V gene where checked; the cause of the rest is unknown. Clone size and V and J calls were adopted from that table, with D and trimming inferred from the DNA. This sample holds 2,500 to 3,000 clones; under 25% were observed only once. 24% of the sample lies in the top ten.

At diagnosis, peripheral blood, uninvolved tumor-adjacent lung and tumor were collected and stored as a combination of fresh-frozen and FFPE material. Here the sequenced sample was lung tumor tissue, taken before any cancer treatment. The receptor's source is a male donor aged 60 or over with stage II squamous cell lung carcinoma. This chain is built from TRBV28 and TRBJ2-7; the D gene identity is not certain. The nucleotide sequence reads TGTGCCAGCAGTCCAGACGGAATCTACGAGCAGTACTTC. Its product reads: CASSPDGIYEQYF.